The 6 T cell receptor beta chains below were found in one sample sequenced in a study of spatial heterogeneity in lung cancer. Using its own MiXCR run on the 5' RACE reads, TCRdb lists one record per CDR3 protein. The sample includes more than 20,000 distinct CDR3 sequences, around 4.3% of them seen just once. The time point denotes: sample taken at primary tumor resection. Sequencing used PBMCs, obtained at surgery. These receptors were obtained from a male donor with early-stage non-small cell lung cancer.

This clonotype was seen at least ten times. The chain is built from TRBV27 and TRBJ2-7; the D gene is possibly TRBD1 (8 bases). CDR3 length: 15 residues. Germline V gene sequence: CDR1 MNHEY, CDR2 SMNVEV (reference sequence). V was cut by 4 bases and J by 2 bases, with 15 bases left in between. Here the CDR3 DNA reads TGTGCCAGCAGTTCAACAGGGGGGGGTACCTACGAGCAGTACTTC. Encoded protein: CASSSTGGGTYEQYF.

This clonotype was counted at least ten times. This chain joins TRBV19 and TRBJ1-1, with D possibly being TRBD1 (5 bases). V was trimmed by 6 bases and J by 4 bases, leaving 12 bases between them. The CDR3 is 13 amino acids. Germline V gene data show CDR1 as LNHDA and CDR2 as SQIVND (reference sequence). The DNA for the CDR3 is TGTGCCAGTAGCGGGGGTGCCGGCACTGAAGCTTTCTTT. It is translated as CASSGGAGTEAFF.

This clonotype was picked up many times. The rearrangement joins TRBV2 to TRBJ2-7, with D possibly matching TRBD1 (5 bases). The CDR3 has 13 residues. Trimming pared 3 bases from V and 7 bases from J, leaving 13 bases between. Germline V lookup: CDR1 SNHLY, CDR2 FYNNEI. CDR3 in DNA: TGTGCCAGCAGTGAGAACAGTGGGGCTGAGCAGTACTTC. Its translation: CASSENSGAEQYF.

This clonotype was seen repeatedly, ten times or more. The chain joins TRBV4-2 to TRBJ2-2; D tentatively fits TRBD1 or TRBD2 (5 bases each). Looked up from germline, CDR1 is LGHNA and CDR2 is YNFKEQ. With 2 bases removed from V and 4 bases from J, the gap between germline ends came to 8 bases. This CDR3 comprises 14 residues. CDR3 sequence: CASSQRDLTGELFF. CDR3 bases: TGTGCCAGCAGCCAAAGGGACCTCACCGGGGAGCTGTTTTTT.

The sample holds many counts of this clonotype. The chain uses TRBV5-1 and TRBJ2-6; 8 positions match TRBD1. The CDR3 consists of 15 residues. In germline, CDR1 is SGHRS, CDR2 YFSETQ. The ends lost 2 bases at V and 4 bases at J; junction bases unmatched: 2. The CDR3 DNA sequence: TGCGCCAGCAGCTTCCAGGGGGCAGGGGCCAACGTCCTGACTTTC. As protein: CASSFQGAGANVLTF.

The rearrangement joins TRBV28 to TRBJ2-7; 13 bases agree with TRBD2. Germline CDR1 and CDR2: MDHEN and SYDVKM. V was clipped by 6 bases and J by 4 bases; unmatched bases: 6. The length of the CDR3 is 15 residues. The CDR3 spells CASSLTSGGVYEQYF. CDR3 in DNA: TGTGCCAGCAGCCTAACTAGCGGGGGGGTATACGAGCAGTACTTC.